These 27 T cell receptor beta chains share one sample of origin, sequenced in a study of T cell changes during pregnancy in multiple sclerosis (dated by TCRdb to about 2019). The library was generated by the immunoSEQ multiplex PCR assay. TCRdb limited this immuneACCESS table to in-frame rearrangements with V and J called. A share of clones is missing; checked studies link under half to unresolved V genes, and the rest is unexplained. The sample has some 64,000 clones on record, 92% of them singletons. The ten largest clones take up about 2.5% of the sample. Specimen: peripheral blood, collected in the first trimester of pregnancy. All receptors derive from a female donor with multiple sclerosis, enrolled in a pregnancy study.

The chain recombines TRBV7-2 with TRBJ2-1, with D possibly being TRBD2 (5 bases). Per germline, CDR1 SGHTA and CDR2 FQGNSA. V was shortened by 2 bases and J by 7 bases, with 15 bases between the two germline ends. This CDR3 has 15 amino acids. In nucleotides, the CDR3 is TGTGCCAGCAGCTTAAGTGGACTTACCATTAATGAGCAGTTCTTC. Translated, it gives CASSLSGLTINEQFF.

The chain recombines TRBV4-2 with TRBJ1-1; a possible D gene is TRBD1 (6 bases). The germline V and J ends were trimmed by 0 bases and 1 base, with 12 bases remaining between them. This CDR3 region has 16 residues. CDR1 is LGHNA and CDR2 is YNFKEQ in the germline V gene. The CDR3 coding sequence is TGTGCCAGCAGCCAAGATTTACGGGGACAGAACACTGAAGCTTTCTTT. Amino acid sequence: CASSQDLRGQNTEAFF.

The V call is TRBV6-5, the J call TRBJ2-2; tentatively, D is TRBD1 (6 bases). The CDR3 loop spans 15 amino acids. V was shortened by 1 base and J by 6 bases, with 12 bases between the two germline ends. Germline CDR1 and CDR2: MNHEY and SVGAGI. CDR3 coding DNA: TGTGCCAGCAGTTACTACAGGGAGCGTCCCGGGGAGCTGTTTTTT. The encoded protein is CASSYYRERPGELFF.

This chain joins TRBV18 and TRBJ1-4, with 9 nucleotides matching TRBD1. The CDR3 is made up of 14 amino acids. Losses at the gene ends were 6 bases for V and 8 bases for J; bases not matched to a gene: 7. CDR1 and CDR2 (germline): KGHSH, LQKENI. The CDR3 DNA sequence: TGTGCCAGCTCCCTACAGGGGGCGACCGAAAAACTGTTTTTT. It yields the protein CASSLQGATEKLFF.

The CDR3 sequence: CASSLGLEQYF. For the CDR3, the DNA is TGTGCCAGCAGCTTGGGGCTCGAGCAGTACTTC. This rearrangement joins TRBV5-4 to TRBJ2-7; D is ambiguous. Germline assignment: CDR1 SGHNT and CDR2 YYREEE (reference sequence). V was pared by 0 bases and J by 6 bases, with 4 bases between. The CDR3 is 11 amino acids.

The chain is built from TRBV18 and TRBJ2-1; tentatively, D is TRBD1 (6 bases). The germline gives CDR1 KGHSH, CDR2 LQKENI. The ends were cut back, 3 bases at V and 9 bases at J, with 9 bases in the middle. CDR3 length: 12 amino acids. The CDR3 here is CASSPDSGEQFF. CDR3 in DNA: TGTGCCAGCTCACCGGACAGCGGTGAGCAGTTCTTC.

The rearrangement uses TRBV7-6 and TRBJ2-1, with 10 bases aligning to TRBD2. CDR1 and CDR2 (germline): SGHVS, FNYEAQ. V shed 4 bases, J shed 7 bases, and the junction held 7 bases outside the gene matches. The CDR3 runs 15 residues. The chain's CDR3 is CASSSLAGATNEQFF. The CDR3 DNA sequence: TGTGCCAGCAGCTCGCTAGCGGGAGCTACAAATGAGCAGTTCTTC.

V usage is TRBV7-2 and J usage is TRBJ2-7; D not resolved. Looked up from germline, CDR1 is SGHTA and CDR2 is FQGNSA. The germline V and J ends were trimmed by 7 bases and 0 bases, with 19 bases remaining between them. The CDR3 totals 16 residues. Written as DNA, the CDR3 is TGTGCCAGCACCCAAAGGTCCGGCCCTAGCTCCTACGAGCAGTACTTC. Residues: CASTQRSGPSSYEQYF.

This rearrangement joins TRBV11-2 to TRBJ2-7; 8 nucleotides align to TRBD1. The V segment lost 3 bases and the J segment 4 bases; nucleotides outside the gene matches: 8. In germline, CDR1 is SGHAT, CDR2 FQNNGV. This CDR3 region has 15 residues. As DNA, the CDR3 is TGTGCCAGCAGCTTTGGTAGACAGGGGAGGTACGAGCAGTACTTC. Encoded protein: CASSFGRQGRYEQYF.

This sequence joins TRBV29-1 and TRBJ1-2, with D possibly TRBD1 on 6 matching bases. The CDR3 is 13 amino acids. Germline-derived CDR1 and CDR2 are SQVTM and ANQGSEA. The CDR3 region is CSVWSGTHYGYTF. In nucleotides, the CDR3 is TGCAGTGTCTGGTCAGGGACACACTATGGCTACACCTTC.

This chain joins TRBV6-6 and TRBJ2-5, with D tentatively TRBD1 (6 bases). With 2 bases removed from V and 1 base from J, the gap between germline ends came to 11 bases. Germline lookup yields CDR1 MNHNY and CDR2 SVGAGI (reference sequence). The CDR3 loop spans 15 amino acids. CDR3 in amino acids: CASSYLKTGQETQYF. In nucleotides, the CDR3 is TGTGCCAGCAGTTACCTAAAGACAGGCCAAGAGACCCAGTACTTC.

The V and J genes are TRBV6-4 and TRBJ1-1, with D possibly TRBD1 on 5 matching bases. With 5 bases removed from V and 0 bases from J, the gap between germline ends came to 7 bases. CDR3 length: 13 amino acids. The germline CDR1 and CDR2 sequences are MRHNA and SNTAGT. CDR3: CASSTDMNTEAFF. Here the CDR3 DNA reads TGTGCCAGCAGTACGGACATGAACACTGAAGCTTTCTTT.

As DNA, the CDR3 is TGTGCCAGCAGCTCACTACAAGGGGGTTGGAACACTGAAGCTTTCTTT. Translation: CASSSLQGGWNTEAFF. This sequence joins TRBV7-9 and TRBJ1-1; a possible D gene is TRBD1 (6 bases). The CDR3 loop spans 16 amino acids. Deletions cut 4 bases from V and 1 base from J, with 16 bases between. Per the germline V gene, CDR1 is SEHNR and CDR2 is FQNEAQ (reference sequence).

The chain carries TRBV25-1 and TRBJ2-5; possibly TRBD1 for D (6 bases). There are 13 residues in the CDR3. The V gene's germline CDR1 is MGHDK and CDR2 SYGVNS. V gave up 4 bases and J gave up 4 bases, with 10 bases separating them. The CDR3 loop reads CASSVTGRETQYF. CDR3 nucleotides: TGTGCCAGCAGTGTTACAGGGAGAGAGACCCAGTACTTC.

The J gene is TRBJ1-2, the V gene TRBV27, with D maybe TRBD1 (5 bases). Trimming cost V 0 bases and J 2 bases, with 10 bases left between them. CDR3 length: 15 residues. From germline, CDR1 is MNHEY and CDR2 SMNVEV (reference sequence). The DNA for the CDR3 is TGTGCCAGCAGTTTATCAACGGGACTCAACTATGGCTACACCTTC. It yields the protein CASSLSTGLNYGYTF.

The V and J genes are TRBV20-1 and TRBJ1-2; no firm D call. The germline gives CDR1 DFQATT, CDR2 SNEGSKA (reference sequence). The V and J ends lost 6 bases and 4 bases respectively, with 6 bases between them. The CDR3 runs to 10 residues. This chain's CDR3 is CSASLYGYTF. CDR3 DNA sequence: TGCAGTGCAAGCCTCTATGGCTACACCTTC.

The gene calls are TRBV9 and TRBJ1-5; 8 bases line up with TRBD1. The CDR3 totals 15 residues. Looked up from germline, CDR1 is SGDLS and CDR2 is YYNGEE. J was trimmed by 1 base and V by 4 bases; bases with no gene match: 4. DNA for the CDR3: TGTGCCAGCAGCCCTGGACAGGGAAGCAATCAGCCCCAGCATTTT. It is translated as CASSPGQGSNQPQHF. Combining the CDR3 with reference TRBV9 and TRBJ1-5 gives the whole variable domain DSGVTQTPKHLITATGQRVTLRCSPRSGDLSVYWYQQSLDQGLQFLIQYYNGEERAKGNILERFSAQQFPDLHSELNLSSLELGDSALYFCASSPGQGSNQPQHFGDGTRLSIL.

The rearrangement links TRBV6-5 to TRBJ1-5, with D possibly being TRBD1 (5 bases). The CDR3 totals 15 residues. The V end was cut by 6 bases, the J end by 0 bases, with 12 bases between. Germline CDR1 reads MNHEY; CDR2 reads SVGAGI. The CDR3 DNA follows: TGTGCCAGCAGCAGCACAGGTTCTAGCAATCAGCCCCAGCATTTT. It encodes CASSSTGSSNQPQHF.

The V call is TRBV5-1, the J call TRBJ2-7, with 9 bases aligning to TRBD2. V gave up 0 bases and J gave up 1 base; unmatched junction bases: 8. The length of the CDR3 is 17 residues. Per germline, CDR1 SGHRS and CDR2 YFSETQ. As DNA, the CDR3 is TGCGCCAGCAGCTTGGACATTAGCGGGAGTGGGTCCTACGAGCAGTACTTC. It translates to CASSLDISGSGSYEQYF.

The J gene is TRBJ1-1, the V gene TRBV6-5; D call uncertain. Germline V CDR1 and CDR2: MNHEY, SVGAGI. The CDR3 loop spans 14 amino acids. Trimming removed 7 bases from V and 0 bases from J, with 12 bases in between. As DNA, the CDR3 is TGTGCCAGCAAGGCCGGGTACATGAACACTGAAGCTTTCTTT. Translation: CASKAGYMNTEAFF.

This clone has only a few counts. The chain employs TRBV2 and TRBJ1-5; 7 bases line up with TRBD1. Germline-derived CDR1 and CDR2 are SNHLY and FYNNEI. The CDR3 loop spans 18 amino acids. J was trimmed by 0 bases and V by 6 bases; bases with no gene match: 14. CDR3: CASSESPLTGHSNQPQHF. In DNA form, the CDR3 reads TGTGCCAGCAGCGAATCTCCATTGACAGGGCATAGCAATCAGCCCCAGCATTTT.

This clone has a single count. V is TRBV7-3 and J is TRBJ2-2, with 7 bases matching TRBD2. The CDR3 loop spans 17 amino acids. Germline V gene sequence: CDR1 SGHTA, CDR2 FQGTGA. Losses at the gene ends were 8 bases for V and 2 bases for J; bases not matched to a gene: 14. This CDR3 reads CASSPAPLAANTGELFF. The CDR3 nucleotides read TGTGCCAGCTCCCCAGCCCCTCTAGCGGCCAACACCGGGGAGCTGTTTTTT.

The rearrangement joins TRBV9 to TRBJ2-3; TRBD2 matches at 10 bases. This CDR3 has 16 residues. The junction had 4 bases not matched to a gene; V was cut back by 0 bases and J by 3 bases. The germline gives CDR1 SGDLS, CDR2 YYNGEE. CDR3 protein: CASSVALAGGTDTQYF. DNA of the CDR3: TGTGCCAGCAGCGTAGCCTTAGCGGGAGGAACAGATACGCAGTATTTT.

This chain's CDR3 is CASSTRQAPGTEAFF. CDR3 coding DNA: TGTGCCAGCAGCACCAGACAGGCCCCTGGCACTGAAGCTTTCTTT. This chain links TRBV9 with TRBJ1-1, with D possibly TRBD1 on 6 matching bases. V dropped 4 bases and J dropped 4 bases, with 17 bases sitting between them. Germline CDR1 reads SGDLS; CDR2 reads YYNGEE. CDR3 size: 15 residues.

This clone was observed a single time. This chain uses TRBV7-8 with TRBJ1-1; D ambiguous. The CDR3 is 14 amino acids. Germline V CDR1 and CDR2: SGHVS, FQNEAQ. V shed 5 bases and J shed 3 bases, with 13 bases lying between them. The CDR3 sequence is CASSETSGYTEAFF. The CDR3 nucleotides are TGTGCCAGCAGCGAGACCAGCGGGTACACTGAAGCTTTCTTT.

The chain is built from TRBV28 and TRBJ2-7, with a weak D call TRBD1 (8 bases). The V gene lost 6 bases and the J gene lost 5 bases, with 23 bases spanning the gap. CDR3 length: 16 amino acids. Looked up from germline, CDR1 is MDHEN and CDR2 is SYDVKM. CDR3 protein: CASSPARTGGADEQYF. The DNA of the CDR3 is TGTGCCAGCAGCCCAGCCCGTACAGGGGGGGCGGACGAGCAGTACTTC.

The sample holds one count of this clone. V is TRBV7-9 and J is TRBJ1-4, with D possibly TRBD1 on 6 matching bases. V was pared by 5 bases and J by 6 bases, with 16 bases between. The CDR3 sequence is 15 residues long. Per the germline V gene, CDR1 is SEHNR and CDR2 is FQNEAQ (reference sequence). The CDR3 reads CASSRLAGDHEKLFF. CDR3 DNA sequence: TGTGCCAGCAGCCGTTTGGCAGGGGACCATGAAAAACTGTTTTTT.